Reported below is one TCR beta chain. This sample is part of a study of blood T cell repertoires in COVID-19. Germline CDR1 is SEHNR and CDR2 is FQNEAQ (reference sequence). The CDR3 totals 14 residues. With 1 base removed from V and 11 bases from J, the gap between germline ends came to 17 bases. Assay used: immunoSEQ multiplex PCR; TCRdb lists only in-frame clones, some missing. The sample holds approximately 190,000 clones, 80% to 90% seen once. Sequenced material: peripheral blood. This clonotype originated in a woman between 65 and 79 years old with active or convalescent COVID-19. The rearrangement links TRBV7-9 to TRBJ1-2; D might be TRBD1 (5 bases). Written as DNA, the CDR3 is TGTGCCAGCAGCTTAGACGGGACTAAGACTCGGTACACCTTC. Translated: CASSLDGTKTRYTF.